The clone carrying this T cell receptor (beta chain) was counted between two and nine times. The antigen is undetermined. Sequenced by immunoSEQ multiplex PCR; TCRdb stores in-frame clones only, minus some. Altogether roughly 48,000 clones are present, 65% to 85% being singletons, with the ten largest covering approximately 4.1%. This entry comes from a study of T cells in tumors after PD-1 blockade. At the level of the study: Mean per blood sample: about 100,000 templates (about 24,679-260,000), roughly 34,000 unique clonotypes. Study conclusions and caveats: Some novel exhausted tumor clones appeared in pre-treatment blood, suggesting peripheral recruitment.

Input was roughly 550 ng to 6,500 ng of genomic DNA from tumor or blood. The J segment lost 2 bases and the V segment lost 4 bases, leaving 2 bases of the junction unmatched. The CDR3 covers 14 residues. CDR1 is MNHEY and CDR2 is SVGAGI in the germline V gene. The sequence came from a human donor with basal cell carcinoma. This rearrangement joins TRBV6-5 to TRBJ1-3, with 7 nucleotides matching TRBD1. The sequenced sample was PBMCs, obtained before anti-PD-1 treatment. The DNA of the CDR3 is TGTGCCAGCAGTTCGGACAGGCCTGGAAACACCATATATTTT. Amino acids: CASSSDRPGNTIYF.